The 18 T cell receptor beta chains given below trace back to one sample, sequenced in a study of T cell repertoires in cytomegalovirus infection. Each CDR3 protein is one row after TCRdb ran MiXCR on the reads. The table has around 280,000 distinct CDR3 sequences, approximately 10% seen once. The sample was PBMCs. The receptors were sampled from a human donor in good health (CMV status not recorded). Some clones in this sample may be carry-over from other donors' samples.

The chain carries TRBV11-2 and TRBJ1-1; unclear D gene. Germline CDR1 SGHAT, CDR2 FQNNGV. The length of the CDR3 is 14 residues. Trimming shortened V by 5 bases and J by 1 base, and 11 bases separated the two germline ends. Written as DNA, the CDR3 is TGTGCCAGCAGCCCTAGGTGGGGGAACACTGAAGCTTTCTTT. It yields the protein CASSPRWGNTEAFF.

This clonotype came up many times. This chain links TRBV18 with TRBJ1-3; 9 nucleotides align to TRBD1. Germline lookup yields CDR1 KGHSH and CDR2 LQKENI. The V segment lost 4 bases and the J segment 4 bases; nucleotides outside the gene matches: 8. This CDR3 is built from 16 residues. For the CDR3, the DNA is TGTGCCAGCTCACGGCCGGGACAGGGTTCGGGAAACACCATATATTTT. Translating it yields CASSRPGQGSGNTIYF.

This clonotype has a count of ten or more. This chain joins TRBV7-9 and TRBJ2-7, with D possibly TRBD2 on 6 matching bases. From germline, CDR1 is SEHNR and CDR2 FQNEAQ (reference sequence). V lost 6 bases, J lost 5 bases, and 20 bases lay in between. CDR3 length: 15 amino acids. This CDR3 reads CASSFGGTGNNEQYF. In DNA, the CDR3 is TGTGCCAGCAGTTTCGGAGGGACCGGGAACAACGAGCAGTACTTC. The complete variable domain, with remaining parts taken from reference TRBV7-9 and TRBJ2-7, reads DTGVSQNPRHKITKRGQNVTFRCDPISEHNRLYWYRQTLGQGPEFLTYFQNEAQLEKSRLLSDRFSAERPKGSFSTLEIQRTEQGDSAMYLCASSFGGTGNNEQYFGPGTRLTVT.

This clonotype was found many times. The chain has TRBV28 and TRBJ2-3; TRBD1 matches 10 bases. The germline gives CDR1 MDHEN, CDR2 SYDVKM. The length of the CDR3 is 14 residues. Trimming cost V 5 bases and J 6 bases; bases outside gene matches: 5. In nucleotides, the CDR3 is TGTGCCAGCAGTATGACAGGGGGCAAGGATACGCAGTATTTT. Residues: CASSMTGGKDTQYF.

At least ten counts were recorded for this clonotype. The rearrangement links TRBV3-1 to TRBJ2-1; D call uncertain. V gave up 2 bases and J gave up 9 bases, with 8 bases separating them. The length of the CDR3 is 12 residues. Germline V gives CDR1 LGHDT, CDR2 YNNKEL (reference sequence). The CDR3 spells CASSQMTLEQFF. The CDR3, as DNA: TGTGCCAGCAGCCAAATGACTCTTGAGCAGTTCTTC.

This clonotype was observed at least ten times. The rearrangement joins TRBV6-2 or TRBV6-3 to TRBJ2-1; no reliable D call. Germline assignment: CDR1 MNHEY and CDR2 SVGEGT. The ends were cut back, 5 bases at V and 8 bases at J, with 13 bases in the middle. This CDR3 region has 13 residues. CDR3 sequence reads: CASSLRTRDEQFF. DNA of the CDR3: TGTGCCAGCAGTCTTAGGACCCGGGATGAGCAGTTCTTC.

At least ten counts were recorded for this clonotype. V and J are TRBV6-5 and TRBJ1-1; a weak D match, TRBD1 (6 bases). This CDR3 contains 13 residues. V lost 4 bases to trimming and J lost 5 bases, with 11 bases between them. Germline V CDR1 and CDR2: MNHEY, SVGAGI. The CDR3, as DNA: TGTGCCAGCAGTTTTCAGGGGAGGACTGAAGCTTTCTTT. Translated, it gives CASSFQGRTEAFF.

This clonotype was observed at least ten times. The chain joins TRBV20-1 to TRBJ1-1; no reliable D call. Trimming removed 4 bases at V and 8 bases at J, with 17 bases between. The CDR3 runs to 13 residues. CDR1 and CDR2 (germline): DFQATT, SNEGSKA (reference sequence). This CDR3 is CSAKRMPLAEAFF. As DNA, the CDR3 is TGCAGTGCTAAAAGGATGCCCCTCGCGGAAGCTTTCTTT.

This clonotype showed up many times. The V gene is TRBV7-8, the J gene TRBJ1-6, with a possible D match to TRBD1 (5 bases). There are 15 residues in the CDR3. Germline V lookup: CDR1 SGHVS, CDR2 FQNEAQ. V dropped 5 bases and J dropped 7 bases, with 15 bases sitting between them. As DNA, the CDR3 is TGTGCCAGCAGCCCGGGGAGACAGCCCAATTCACCCCTCCACTTT. Protein: CASSPGRQPNSPLHF.

This clonotype showed up many times. The gene calls are TRBV7-8 and TRBJ2-2; D not certain. This CDR3 has 14 amino acids. Germline CDR1 reads SGHVS; CDR2 reads FQNEAQ. V gave up 3 bases and J gave up 2 bases, with 7 bases separating them. Here the CDR3 reads CASSLGKNTGELFF. CDR3 coding DNA: TGTGCCAGCAGCTTGGGGAAAAACACCGGGGAGCTGTTTTTT.

This clonotype was detected ten times or more. The genes are TRBV7-9 and TRBJ1-5; D is ambiguous. The CDR3 extends over 12 amino acids. With 5 bases removed from V and 4 bases from J, the gap between germline ends came to 6 bases. Germline values: CDR1 SEHNR, CDR2 FQNEAQ (reference sequence). CDR3 sequence reads: CASSQDNQPQHF. The CDR3 DNA reads TGTGCCAGCAGCCAAGATAATCAGCCCCAGCATTTT. The variable domain in full, with the rest retrieved from reference TRBV7-9 and TRBJ1-5, is DTGVSQNPRHKITKRGQNVTFRCDPISEHNRLYWYRQTLGQGPEFLTYFQNEAQLEKSRLLSDRFSAERPKGSFSTLEIQRTEQGDSAMYLCASSQDNQPQHFGDGTRLSIL.

The CDR3 region has the DNA TGTGCCAGCAGCTTGGAAGGGTTTGGATACAATGAGCAGTTCTTC. This gives the protein CASSLEGFGYNEQFF. V and J are TRBV5-6 and TRBJ2-1; D gene ambiguous. The ends were cut back, 0 bases at V and 4 bases at J, with 11 bases in the middle. Germline CDR1 and CDR2: SGHDT and YYEEEE. CDR3 length: 15 residues.

This clonotype was observed a few times. The gene calls are TRBV20-1 and TRBJ1-1; maybe TRBD1 (5 bases). The CDR3 is 14 amino acids. V lost 1 base and J lost 1, with 10 bases in between. CDR1 is DFQATT, CDR2 SNEGSKA, per germline (reference sequence). CDR3 nucleotides: TGCAGTGCTAGAGGAGGGGCGCCGAACACTGAAGCTTTCTTT. It yields the protein CSARGGAPNTEAFF.

The chain recombines TRBV12-5 with TRBJ2-1; 9 bases agree with TRBD2. V was pared by 5 bases and J by 6 bases, with 8 bases of the junction left unmatched. Germline-derived CDR1 and CDR2 are LGHNT and FRNRAP. The CDR3 spans 15 residues. The CDR3 loop reads CASGVGSGGINEQFF. Written as DNA, the CDR3 is TGTGCTAGTGGTGTGGGGAGCGGGGGGATCAATGAGCAGTTCTTC. Supplemented by reference TRBV12-5 and TRBJ2-1, the full variable domain reads DARVTQTPRHKVTEMGQEVTMRCQPILGHNTVFWYRQTMMQGLELLAYFRNRAPLDDSGMPKDRFSAEMPDATLATLKIQPSEPRDSAVYFCASGVGSGGINEQFFGPGTRLTVL.

This rearrangement joins TRBV11-2 to TRBJ2-2, with TRBD2 identical over 9 bases. The trim removed 5 bases at V and 3 bases at J, leaving 7 bases unmatched. This CDR3 comprises 16 residues. The germline V gene encodes CDR1 SGHAT and CDR2 FQNNGV. CDR3 in amino acids: CASSGSGGVDTGELFF. CDR3 nucleotides: TGTGCCAGCAGCGGTAGCGGGGGCGTGGACACCGGGGAGCTGTTTTTT.

With respect to this clonotype: This may be a read error: a much more frequent sequence differs by one nucleotide. This chain connects TRBV29-1 to TRBJ2-3; perhaps TRBD1 as D (6 bases). Germline CDR1 and CDR2: SQVTM and ANQGSEA. CDR3 length equals 12 residues. The ends were cut back, 6 bases at V and 10 bases at J, with 17 bases in the middle. The CDR3 loop reads CSVPRQAEAQYF. Here the CDR3 DNA reads TGCAGCGTACCGAGACAGGCCGAGGCGCAGTATTTT.

This rearrangement joins TRBV2 to TRBJ2-1, with 9 bases aligning to TRBD1. This CDR3 is 15 amino acids long. V gave up 4 bases and J gave up 6 bases; unmatched junction bases: 7. CDR1 is SNHLY and CDR2 is FYNNEI in the germline V gene. DNA of the CDR3: TGTGCCAGCAGTGCACCACAGGGGGCTTCCAATGAGCAGTTCTTC. Its protein product is CASSAPQGASNEQFF.

The gene calls are TRBV28 and TRBJ2-7; the match to TRBD1 covers 9 bases. V trimming: 3 bases; J trimming: 2 bases; junction bases outside the gene matches: 11. In germline, CDR1 is MDHEN, CDR2 SYDVKM. The length of the CDR3 is 17 residues. CDR3 sequence (DNA): TGTGCCAGCAGTTTCAATCGCGGGACAGGGATAACCTACGAGCAGTACGTC. It codes for CASSFNRGTGITYEQYV.